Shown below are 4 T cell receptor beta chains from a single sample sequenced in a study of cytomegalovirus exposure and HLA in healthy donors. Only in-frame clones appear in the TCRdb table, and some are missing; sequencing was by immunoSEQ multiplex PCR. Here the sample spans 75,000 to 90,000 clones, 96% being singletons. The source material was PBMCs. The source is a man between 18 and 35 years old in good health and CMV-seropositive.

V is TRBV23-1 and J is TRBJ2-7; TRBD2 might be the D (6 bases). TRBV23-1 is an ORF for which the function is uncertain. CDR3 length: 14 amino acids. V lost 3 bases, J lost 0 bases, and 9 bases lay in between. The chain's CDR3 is CASSQRETSYEQYF. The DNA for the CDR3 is TGCGCCAGCAGTCAGCGGGAAACCTCCTACGAGCAGTACTTC.

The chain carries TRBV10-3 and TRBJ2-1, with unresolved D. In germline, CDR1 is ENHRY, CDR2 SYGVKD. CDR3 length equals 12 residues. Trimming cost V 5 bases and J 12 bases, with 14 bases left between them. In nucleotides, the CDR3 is TGTGCCATCAGTAATATGACTGCTCGGCAGTTCTTC. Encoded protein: CAISNMTARQFF.

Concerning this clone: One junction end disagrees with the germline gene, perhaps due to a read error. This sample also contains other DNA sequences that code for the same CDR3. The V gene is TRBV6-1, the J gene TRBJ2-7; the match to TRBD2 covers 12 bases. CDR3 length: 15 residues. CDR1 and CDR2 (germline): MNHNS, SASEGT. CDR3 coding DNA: TGTGCCAGCAGTGAACTAGCGGGAGGGTCCTACGAGCAATACTTC. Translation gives CASSELAGGSYEQYF.

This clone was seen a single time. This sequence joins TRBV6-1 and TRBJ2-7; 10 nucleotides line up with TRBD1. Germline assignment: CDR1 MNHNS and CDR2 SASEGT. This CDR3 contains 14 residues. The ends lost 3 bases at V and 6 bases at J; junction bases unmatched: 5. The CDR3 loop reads CASSEGTGASEQYF. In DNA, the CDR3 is TGTGCCAGCAGTGAGGGGACAGGGGCCTCCGAGCAGTACTTC.